Listed below are T cell receptor beta chains from one sample, sequenced in a study of blood T cell repertoires in COVID-19. Measured with immunoSEQ multiplex PCR; TCRdb has only the in-frame clones, and not every one. The data contain 200,000 to 250,000 clones, around 80% of them singletons. Input material: peripheral blood. The receptors originated from a woman between 70 and 85 years old with acute or convalescent COVID-19. CDR3s include the opening cysteine and the closing phenylalanine or tryptophan. The D gene is left open where the match is weak. Size tells how often a clone was seen (once, few, many) or the class of an expanded clone, and some rows leave it out.

D gene: TRBD1
CDR3 length: 18
V gene: TRBV28
clone size: NA
J gene: TRBJ2-2
CDR3 DNA: TGTGCCAGCAGTTCAAGCCTGGGACAGGGGCGGAACACCGGGGAGCTGTTTTTT
CDR3 protein: CASSSSLGQGRNTGELFF

D gene: NA
CDR3 length: 15
V gene: TRBV11-2
clone size: NA
J gene: TRBJ1-1
CDR3 DNA: TGTGCCAGCAGCTTAGCCGGACAGCTGAACACTGAAGCTTTCTTT
CDR3 protein: CASSLAGQLNTEAFF

D gene: TRBD2
CDR3 length: 18
V gene: TRBV19
clone size: NA
J gene: TRBJ2-1
CDR3 DNA: TGTGCCAGTAGTATAGCAGGTAGCGGGACGAGCTCCTACAATGAGCAGTTCTTC
CDR3 protein: CASSIAGSGTSSYNEQFF

D gene: NA
CDR3 length: 15
V gene: TRBV5-1
clone size: NA
J gene: TRBJ1-3
CDR3 DNA: TGCGCCAGCAGCTTGGGAGAGTTCTCTGGAAACACCATATATTTT
CDR3 protein: CASSLGEFSGNTIYF

D gene: NA
CDR3 length: 17
V gene: TRBV21-1
clone size: few
J gene: TRBJ1-1
CDR3 DNA: TGTGCCAGCAGCAAAGGTGGAGGACAGGGGCCCAACACTGAAGCTTTCTTT
CDR3 protein: CASSKGGGQGPNTEAFF

D gene: NA
CDR3 length: 18
V gene: TRBV7-9
clone size: NA
J gene: TRBJ2-6
CDR3 DNA: TGTGCCAGCAGCTTCCCGACAGGCCGGGGAAGGGGGGCCAACGTCCTGACTTTC
CDR3 protein: CASSFPTGRGRGANVLTF

D gene: NA
CDR3 length: 15
V gene: TRBV28
clone size: NA
J gene: TRBJ2-3
CDR3 DNA: TGTGCCAGCAGTCCCCCGAGGGGAGGAACAGATACGCAGTATTTT
CDR3 protein: CASSPPRGGTDTQYF

D gene: NA
CDR3 length: 11
V gene: TRBV2
clone size: NA
J gene: TRBJ1-1
CDR3 DNA: TGTGCCAGCCGGTTGAACACTGAAGCTTTCTTT
CDR3 protein: CASRLNTEAFF

D gene: TRBD1
CDR3 length: 14
V gene: TRBV6-6
clone size: NA
J gene: TRBJ1-1
CDR3 DNA: TGTGCCAGCAGACGTACAGGGGTGAACACTGAAGCTTTCTTT
CDR3 protein: CASRRTGVNTEAFF

D gene: NA
CDR3 length: 14
V gene: TRBV24-1
clone size: NA
J gene: TRBJ2-3
CDR3 DNA: TGTGCCACCAGTGATCGACTAGGAACAGATACGCAGTATTTT
CDR3 protein: CATSDRLGTDTQYF

D gene: TRBD2
CDR3 length: 15
V gene: TRBV11-2
clone size: NA
J gene: TRBJ2-3
CDR3 DNA: TGTGCCAGCAGCTTAGGCGGCGGGAGAACCGATACGCAGTATTTT
CDR3 protein: CASSLGGGRTDTQYF

D gene: TRBD2
CDR3 length: 16
V gene: TRBV7-3
clone size: NA
J gene: TRBJ2-2
CDR3 DNA: TGTGCCAGCAGCTTAAGAGCGGGGGCGAACACCGGGGAGCTGTTTTTT
CDR3 protein: CASSLRAGANTGELFF

D gene: NA
CDR3 length: 15
V gene: TRBV7-9
clone size: NA
J gene: TRBJ1-4
CDR3 DNA: TGTGCCAGCAGCCCCGGGCCCGCACTAGGTGAAAAACTGTTTTTT
CDR3 protein: CASSPGPALGEKLFF

D gene: TRBD2
CDR3 length: 17
V gene: TRBV20-1
clone size: NA
J gene: TRBJ2-1
CDR3 DNA: TGCAGTGCTAGTGATTCCCAACTTAGCGGGACTTACAATGAGCAGTTCTTC
CDR3 protein: CSASDSQLSGTYNEQFF

D gene: TRBD1
CDR3 length: 15
V gene: TRBV4-1
clone size: NA
J gene: TRBJ2-5
CDR3 DNA: TGCGCCAGCAGCCAAGATTGGACAGGGGGGATCGACCAGTACTTC
CDR3 protein: CASSQDWTGGIDQYF

D gene: TRBD1
CDR3 length: 15
V gene: TRBV5-1
clone size: NA
J gene: TRBJ1-3
CDR3 DNA: TGCGCCAGCAGCGGTGGACAGGGCTATGGAAACACCATATATTTT
CDR3 protein: CASSGGQGYGNTIYF

D gene: TRBD1
CDR3 length: 18
V gene: TRBV28
clone size: NA
J gene: TRBJ1-5
CDR3 DNA: TGTGCCAGCGTACGAGGACAGGAAAAGTTAAGGAGCAATCAGCCCCAGCATTTT
CDR3 protein: CASVRGQEKLRSNQPQHF

D gene: TRBD1
CDR3 length: 17
V gene: TRBV9
clone size: NA
J gene: TRBJ2-2
CDR3 DNA: TGTGCCAGCAGCTCCCCCACTCCGGGACAGGGCACCGGGGAGCTGTTTTTT
CDR3 protein: CASSSPTPGQGTGELFF

D gene: NA
CDR3 length: 15
V gene: TRBV28
clone size: once
J gene: TRBJ2-7
CDR3 DNA: TGTGCCAGCAGTGCCCCGGGACTGCTGATCTACGAGCAGTACTTC
CDR3 protein: CASSAPGLLIYEQYF

D gene: NA
CDR3 length: 14
V gene: TRBV18
clone size: once
J gene: TRBJ2-2
CDR3 DNA: TGTGCCAGCTCCTCGCCCTATAACACCGGGGAGCTGTTTTTT
CDR3 protein: CASSSPYNTGELFF

D gene: NA
CDR3 length: 15
V gene: TRBV27
clone size: NA
J gene: TRBJ1-5
CDR3 DNA: TGTGCCAGCAGTTCCTACTTGGGAGGCAATCAGCCCCAGCATTTT
CDR3 protein: CASSSYLGGNQPQHF

D gene: NA
CDR3 length: 15
V gene: TRBV28
clone size: NA
J gene: TRBJ1-4
CDR3 DNA: TGTGCCAGCAGTCCCGACCCGAGACAACGGGAAAAACTGTTTTTT
CDR3 protein: CASSPDPRQREKLFF

D gene: TRBD1
CDR3 length: 15
V gene: TRBV4-1
clone size: NA
J gene: TRBJ1-1
CDR3 DNA: TGCGCCAGCAGCCTCGACAGGGGCGGCGGCACTGAAGCTTTCTTT
CDR3 protein: CASSLDRGGGTEAFF

D gene: NA
CDR3 length: 14
V gene: TRBV5-6
clone size: NA
J gene: TRBJ1-1
CDR3 DNA: TGTGCCAGCACCCAGGGGAGGGACGACACTGAAGCTTTCTTT
CDR3 protein: CASTQGRDDTEAFF

D gene: NA
CDR3 length: 13
V gene: TRBV7-9
clone size: NA
J gene: TRBJ2-7
CDR3 DNA: TGTGCCAGCAGCGAAGACAGACCCTACGAGCAGTACTTC
CDR3 protein: CASSEDRPYEQYF

D gene: TRBD1
CDR3 length: 13
V gene: TRBV19
clone size: NA
J gene: TRBJ2-5
CDR3 DNA: TGTGCCACCTCCGGGACAGACAAAGAGACCCAGTACTTC
CDR3 protein: CATSGTDKETQYF

D gene: NA
CDR3 length: 15
V gene: TRBV28
clone size: NA
J gene: TRBJ1-6
CDR3 DNA: TGTGCCAGCAGTTTCGGACAGAGCTATAATTCACCCCTCCACTTT
CDR3 protein: CASSFGQSYNSPLHF

D gene: NA
CDR3 length: 17
V gene: TRBV19
clone size: NA
J gene: TRBJ1-2
CDR3 DNA: TGTGCCAGTAGTGCGGAGGGGAGATCCGCTGGGAGCTATGGCTACACCTTC
CDR3 protein: CASSAEGRSAGSYGYTF

D gene: NA
CDR3 length: 16
V gene: TRBV9
clone size: NA
J gene: TRBJ1-2
CDR3 DNA: TGTGCCAGCAGCGTAGAACGGTGGCAGGGGTATTTTGGCTACACCTTC
CDR3 protein: CASSVERWQGYFGYTF

D gene: NA
CDR3 length: 11
V gene: TRBV20-1
clone size: NA
J gene: TRBJ2-1
CDR3 DNA: TGCAGTGCTAGCTCTAACGGGAGACAGTTCTTC
CDR3 protein: CSASSNGRQFF

D gene: NA
CDR3 length: 15
V gene: TRBV19
clone size: NA
J gene: TRBJ1-4
CDR3 DNA: TGTGCCAGTAGTATCGTCGGGGGGCTGGCCGGCGAACTGTTTTTT
CDR3 protein: CASSIVGGLAGELFF

D gene: NA
CDR3 length: 14
V gene: TRBV5-1
clone size: few
J gene: TRBJ1-1
CDR3 DNA: TGCGCCAGCAGCTTGGGAGCCACGAACACTGAAGCTTTCTTT
CDR3 protein: CASSLGATNTEAFF

D gene: NA
CDR3 length: 13
V gene: TRBV6-5
clone size: NA
J gene: TRBJ2-2
CDR3 DNA: TGTGCCAGCACCCAGGGATCGGCCGGGGAGCTGTTTTTT
CDR3 protein: CASTQGSAGELFF

D gene: NA
CDR3 length: 16
V gene: TRBV3-1/TRBV3-2
clone size: few
J gene: TRBJ1-6
CDR3 DNA: TGTGCCAGCAGCCCTTTGGGAGTTACCTATAATTCACCCCTCCACTTT
CDR3 protein: CASSPLGVTYNSPLHF

D gene: TRBD1
CDR3 length: 15
V gene: TRBV6-5
clone size: NA
J gene: TRBJ2-1
CDR3 DNA: TGTGCCAGCGGATTGGACAGGTCAGCCTACAATGAGCAGTTCTTC
CDR3 protein: CASGLDRSAYNEQFF

D gene: TRBD2
CDR3 length: 14
V gene: TRBV2
clone size: NA
J gene: TRBJ2-5
CDR3 DNA: TGTGCCAGCAGTGTGCAGCGGGGACAAGAGACCCAGTACTTC
CDR3 protein: CASSVQRGQETQYF

D gene: NA
CDR3 length: 15
V gene: TRBV11-2
clone size: NA
J gene: TRBJ1-3
CDR3 DNA: TGTGCCAGCAGCTTAAGCACAGCCTCTGGAAACACCATATATTTT
CDR3 protein: CASSLSTASGNTIYF

D gene: NA
CDR3 length: 14
V gene: TRBV19
clone size: NA
J gene: TRBJ1-5
CDR3 DNA: TGTGCAAGCTGTGGGGGACTCGGCAATCAGCCCCAGCATTTT
CDR3 protein: CASCGGLGNQPQHF

D gene: TRBD1
CDR3 length: 12
V gene: TRBV29-1
clone size: NA
J gene: TRBJ1-1
CDR3 DNA: TGCAGCGTCCGACAGGGGGTTCCTGAAGCTTTCTTT
CDR3 protein: CSVRQGVPEAFF

D gene: TRBD2
CDR3 length: 15
V gene: TRBV11-2
clone size: NA
J gene: TRBJ2-2
CDR3 DNA: TGTGCCAGCAGCTTAGTCGCGGGAGCCACCGGGGAGCTGTTTTTT
CDR3 protein: CASSLVAGATGELFF

D gene: NA
CDR3 length: 15
V gene: TRBV10-3
clone size: NA
J gene: TRBJ1-4
CDR3 DNA: TGTGCCATCAGTCCCGCACCCGGGGCTAATGAAAAACTGTTTTTT
CDR3 protein: CAISPAPGANEKLFF

D gene: NA
CDR3 length: 15
V gene: TRBV5-1
clone size: few
J gene: TRBJ1-6
CDR3 DNA: TGCGCCAGCAGCTTGGACCCAGGGTCTAATTCACCCCTCCACTTT
CDR3 protein: CASSLDPGSNSPLHF

D gene: NA
CDR3 length: 16
V gene: TRBV1
clone size: NA
J gene: TRBJ2-7
CDR3 DNA: TGCACCAGCAGCCAGCCCGACAGGGTGAGCTCCTACGAGCAGTACTTC
CDR3 protein: CTSSQPDRVSSYEQYF

D gene: NA
CDR3 length: 13
V gene: TRBV20-1
clone size: once
J gene: TRBJ1-1
CDR3 DNA: TGCAGTGCTAGTCCAGGAATGAACACTGAAGCTTTCTTT
CDR3 protein: CSASPGMNTEAFF

D gene: NA
CDR3 length: 11
V gene: TRBV19
clone size: NA
J gene: TRBJ1-6
CDR3 DNA: TGTGCCAGTAGTTCAAATTCACCCCTCCACTTT
CDR3 protein: CASSSNSPLHF

D gene: NA
CDR3 length: 15
V gene: TRBV10-3
clone size: NA
J gene: TRBJ1-2
CDR3 DNA: TGTGCCAGCGCGGACAGCCCAGGCACCTTGGATGGCTACACCTTC
CDR3 protein: CASADSPGTLDGYTF

D gene: TRBD2
CDR3 length: 15
V gene: TRBV11-2
clone size: NA
J gene: TRBJ2-1
CDR3 DNA: TGTGCCAGCAGCTTTGGTAGCGGGGGGGTCAATGAGCAGTTCTTC
CDR3 protein: CASSFGSGGVNEQFF

D gene: TRBD2
CDR3 length: 15
V gene: TRBV2
clone size: NA
J gene: TRBJ2-1
CDR3 DNA: TGTGCCAGCACTCCGGGACTAGCGGCTATCAATGAGCAGTTCTTC
CDR3 protein: CASTPGLAAINEQFF

D gene: NA
CDR3 length: 13
V gene: TRBV27
clone size: NA
J gene: TRBJ1-1
CDR3 DNA: TGTGCCAGCAGTTTCGCGGGAGGCACTGAAGCTTTCTTT
CDR3 protein: CASSFAGGTEAFF

D gene: NA
CDR3 length: 13
V gene: TRBV30
clone size: NA
J gene: TRBJ2-4
CDR3 DNA: TGTGCCTGGACTGAGGGTGTCAGGAACATTCAGTACTTC
CDR3 protein: CAWTEGVRNIQYF

D gene: TRBD1
CDR3 length: 15
V gene: TRBV6-6
clone size: few
J gene: TRBJ2-7
CDR3 DNA: TGTGCCAGCAGTCGCCCGGGACAGGGAATTTTCGAGCAGTACTTC
CDR3 protein: CASSRPGQGIFEQYF

D gene: TRBD2
CDR3 length: 15
V gene: TRBV18
clone size: NA
J gene: TRBJ2-5
CDR3 DNA: TGTGCCAGCTCAGTTTTAGCGGGAGCGGAAGAGACCCAGTACTTC
CDR3 protein: CASSVLAGAEETQYF

D gene: TRBD2
CDR3 length: 16
V gene: TRBV16
clone size: NA
J gene: TRBJ2-1
CDR3 DNA: TGTGCCAGCAGCCAGACTAGCGGGAGGAGGTACAATGAGCAGTTCTTC
CDR3 protein: CASSQTSGRRYNEQFF